The T cell receptor (beta chain) under discussion was sequenced for a study of T cell clones after liver transplantation (dated by TCRdb to about 2019). Context from the whole study: ITN030ST, the source of the samples, was a randomized trial that attempted immunosuppression withdrawal within 2 years of liver transplantation. After a pre-transplant mixed lymphocyte reaction, TCRbeta sequencing was used to pinpoint donor-reactive T cell clones, which were subsequently tracked in post-transplant blood. Third party-reactive TCRbeta sequences from pre-transplant MLRs were also identified as an antigen-independent comparator for donor-reactive sequences. Three of the eight recipients were HCV-positive; the others were transplanted for non-autoimmune, non-viral indications. No induction therapy was given to the subjects, and standard immunosuppression was administered until randomization at 12-24 months post-transplant. Tolerance meant complete immunosuppression withdrawal for at least one year without liver enzymes rising beyond twice the upper limit of normal. Blood samples were taken pre-transplant, pre-randomization before withdrawal, and post-randomization after full withdrawal or failed withdrawal. A cohort of 8 liver transplant recipients was studied, of whom 3 were classified as tolerant and 5 as non-tolerant.

Per the publication, the time point label means: pre-transplant. Thawed unstimulated PBMCs were stained for CD3, CD4 and CD8 and FACS-sorted into CD3+CD4+ and CD3+CD8+ populations. Randomization to immunosuppression withdrawal applied to every one of the 8 studied subjects. Genomic DNA was isolated with the Qiagen DNeasy Blood and Tissue Kit. The CDR3 contains 13 residues, cysteine and phenylalanine counted. The only DNA kept is the CDR3, 39 bases in frame from the first base. V is pared back by 10 bases and J by 7 bases, with 17 bases lying between the germline termini. The germline V gene gives CDR1 as MDHEN and CDR2 as SYDVKM. Frozen genomic DNA underwent high-throughput TCRbeta CDR3 sequencing by immunoSEQ, including PCR amplification, mapping, bias correction and internal controls. Under the source paper's analysis protocol: Productive rearrangements were kept, and unique TCRbeta sequences were defined by CDR3 nucleotide sequence plus V and J gene. A sequence counted as donor-reactive only if the sequence showed at least 5-fold expansion in CFSE-low cells compared with unstimulated pre-transplant cells and had a frequency of at least 0.01%. To ensure at least 90% detection power, minimum frequency thresholds were set for each subject based on that subject's lowest-template unstimulated sample. Jensen-Shannon divergence between the top 1000 TCRbeta sequences post- versus pre-transplant served as the measure of repertoire turnover. Changes in detection of donor-reactive sequences were tested with two-sided Fisher's exact tests. The source is immuneACCESS, and TCRdb retained only in-frame sequences with V and J called. Part of the clones is not carried over; for the studies checked, unresolved V genes explain less than half of this, and the remainder is unexplained. The DNA gave D and trimming, while V, J and clone size come from that table. Here the sample has 70,000 or so clones; roughly 90% occur a single time. Less than 3.5% of the sample belongs to the ten largest clones.

The paper as a whole reports these results and caveats: In 5 of 8 subjects, regardless of tolerance or HCV status, circulating donor-reactive CD4 TCRbeta sequences dropped significantly post-transplant. Donor-reactive sequences decreased more than third party-reactive sequences, which suggests partial antigen-specific deletion that was not related to withdrawal success. When repertoire turnover was taken into account, detection of donor-reactive sequences was significantly reduced in 7 of 8 subjects for CD4 and in 8 of 8 subjects for CD8. Without allograft tissue specimens, donor-reactive T cells may have migrated into the graft rather than being deleted. The conclusions were considered preliminary, being limited by small, heterogeneous patient numbers and non-standardized post-transplant time points. In a couple of subjects, low numbers of available donor cells limited the measurable donor-reactive repertoire.

For this clone: The antigen this receptor binds is unknown. It has no much larger one-base neighbor in the sample; base qualities were not kept.

The chain is assembled from TRBV28 and TRBJ1-5; the D gene is perhaps TRBD1, on 6 matching bases. The specimen was CD4+ T cells from blood, collected before liver transplant. The clonotype comes from a human donor who received a liver transplant. The nucleotide sequence reads TGTGCCACCACGTTGGGGGGCGTGCAGCCCCAGCATTTT. This gives the protein CATTLGGVQPQHF.